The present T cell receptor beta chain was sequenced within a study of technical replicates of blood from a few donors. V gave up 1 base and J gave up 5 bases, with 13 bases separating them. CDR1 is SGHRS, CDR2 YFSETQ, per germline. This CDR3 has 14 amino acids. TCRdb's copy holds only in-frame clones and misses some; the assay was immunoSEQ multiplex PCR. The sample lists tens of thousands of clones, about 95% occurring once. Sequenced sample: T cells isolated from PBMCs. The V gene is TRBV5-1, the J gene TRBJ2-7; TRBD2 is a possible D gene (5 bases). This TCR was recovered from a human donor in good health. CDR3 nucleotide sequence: TGCGCCAGCAGCTTGACGAGGAGGATGGACGAGCAGTACTTC. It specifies CASSLTRRMDEQYF. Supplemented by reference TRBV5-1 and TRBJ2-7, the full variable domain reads KAGVTQTPRYLIKTRGQQVTLSCSPISGHRSVSWYQQTPGQGLQFLFEYFSETQRNKGNFPGRFSGRQFSNSRSEMNVSTLELGDSALYLCASSLTRRMDEQYFGPGTRLTVT.